The text below deals with one TCR beta chain. The antigen it binds to is not known. No base qualities exist here, and no much larger clone lies one base off it. The data were obtained in a study of breast tumors, draining lymph nodes, adjacent tissues (TCRdb year 2016). Context from the whole study: In breast cancer patients, the study compared the TCR beta repertoires of tumor, adjacent nontumor tissue and axillary lymph nodes. The study aimed to assess the relationships and possible T-cell exchange between tumor, surrounding tissue and draining lymph node repertoires in human breast cancer. General findings and caveats noted by the study authors: Rather than being directly demonstrated, the conclusion that tumor T cells originate in lymph nodes was presented as consistent with a hypothesis. The data were considered consistent with most tumor T cells being derived from the lymph node and subsequently expanding within tumor tissue. Tumors showed preferential V and J gene usage, and their T-cell repertoire diversity fell below that of lymph nodes yet above that of nontumor tissue. Tumor and nontumor tissue repertoires were found to be significantly more similar in luminal-like than in basal-like breast cancer.

Instrument on record: Illumina HiSeq 2000. TCR beta chain libraries were generated through multiplex PCR amplification. The amplified TCR beta chain products were analyzed by high-throughput sequencing. TCRdb took the public reads, trimmed them with fastp at Q25, ran MiXCR for clone calling and kept in-frame beta chains. Each record represents a unique CDR3 protein, reported with the most common genes and DNA among its rows. Across this sample there are 170,000 or so distinct CDR3 sequences, with around a third seen only once. The ten largest clones add up to about 4% of the sample. The lymph node samples were taken from the axillary draining lymph nodes of breast cancer patients. According to the germline V gene, CDR1 reads MNHNS and CDR2 reads SASEGT. There are 15 amino acids in the CDR3, from cysteine to phenylalanine inclusive. The kept DNA is CDR3 alone, 45 bases in frame from the first base. Relative to germline, V is 4 bases shorter and J is 0 bases shorter, with 11 bases between their ends.

The source of this sequence is a female donor with breast cancer. Some clones in this sample may be carry-over from other donors' samples. The sequence links TRBV6-1 to TRBJ2-3; TRBD1 is perhaps the D gene, given 5 matching bases. Sequenced: axillary lymph node tissue. The DNA reads TGTGCCAGCAGTGTTGCGACAGCTAGCACAGATACGCAGTATTTT. It is translated as CASSVATASTDTQYF.